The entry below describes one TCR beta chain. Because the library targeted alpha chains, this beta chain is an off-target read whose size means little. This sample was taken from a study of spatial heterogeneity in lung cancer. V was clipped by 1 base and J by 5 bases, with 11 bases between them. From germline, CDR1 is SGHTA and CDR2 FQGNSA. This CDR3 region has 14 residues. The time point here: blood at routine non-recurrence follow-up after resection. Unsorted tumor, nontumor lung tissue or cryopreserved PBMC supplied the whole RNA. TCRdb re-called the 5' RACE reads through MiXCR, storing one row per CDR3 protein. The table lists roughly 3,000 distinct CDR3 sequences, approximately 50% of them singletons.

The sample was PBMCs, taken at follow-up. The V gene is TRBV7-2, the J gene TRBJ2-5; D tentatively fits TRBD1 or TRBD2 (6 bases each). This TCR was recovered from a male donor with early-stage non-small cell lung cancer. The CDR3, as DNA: TGTGCCAGCAGCTTAGGAACAGGGAGGGAGACCCAGTACTTC. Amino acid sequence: CASSLGTGRETQYF.